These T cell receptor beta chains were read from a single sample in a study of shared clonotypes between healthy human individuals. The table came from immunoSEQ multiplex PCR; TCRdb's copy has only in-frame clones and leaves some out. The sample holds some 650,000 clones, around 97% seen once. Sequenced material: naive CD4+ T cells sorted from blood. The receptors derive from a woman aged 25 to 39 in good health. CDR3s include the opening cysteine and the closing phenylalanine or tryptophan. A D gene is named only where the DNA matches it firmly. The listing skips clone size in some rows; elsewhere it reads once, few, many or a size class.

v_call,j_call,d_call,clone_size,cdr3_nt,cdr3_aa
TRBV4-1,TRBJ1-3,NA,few,TGCGCCAGCAGCCAACTTACTGGAAACACCATATATTTT,CASSQLTGNTIYF
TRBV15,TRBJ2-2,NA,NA,TGTGCCACCAGGGGTCAGGGGAACACCGGGGAGCTGTTTTTT,CATRGQGNTGELFF
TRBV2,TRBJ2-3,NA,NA,TGTGCCAGCCGGTGGGGGGATACGCAGTATTTT,CASRWGDTQYF
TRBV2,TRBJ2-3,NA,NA,TGTGCCACCCCAGGGCCCGCGGGCACAGATACGCAGTATTTT,CATPGPAGTDTQYF
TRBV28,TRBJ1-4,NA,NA,TGTGCCAGCAGCTCAGACCAGGGAAATGAAAAACTGTTTTTT,CASSSDQGNEKLFF
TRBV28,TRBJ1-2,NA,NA,TGTGCCAGCAGACTGACAGGTTTTAACTATGGCTACACCTTC,CASRLTGFNYGYTF
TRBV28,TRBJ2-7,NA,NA,TGTGCCAGAATTTTTCGGAGCTCCTACGAGCAGTACTTC,CARIFRSSYEQYF
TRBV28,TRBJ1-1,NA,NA,TGTGCCAGCAGATCTGCCGCGAAGGACAACACTGAAGCTTTCTTT,CASRSAAKDNTEAFF
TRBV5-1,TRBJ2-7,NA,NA,TGCGCCAGCAGCTTGGGGACCGCCCGGGAGCAGTACTTC,CASSLGTAREQYF
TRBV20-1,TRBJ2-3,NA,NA,TGCAGCGGGGGCACAGATACGCAGTATTTT,CSGGTDTQYF
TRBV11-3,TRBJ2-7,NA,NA,TGTGCCAGCAGCCCTGGATCTGAATACGAGCAGTACTTC,CASSPGSEYEQYF
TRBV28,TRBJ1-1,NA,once,TGTGCCAGCAGTTCGAGTATGAACACTGAAGCTTTCTTT,CASSSSMNTEAFF
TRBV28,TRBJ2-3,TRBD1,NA,TGTGCCAGCAACCTCCAGGGGGAGAAGCAGTATTTT,CASNLQGEKQYF
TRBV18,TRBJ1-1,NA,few,TGTGCCAGCTCATCATCGGGGGCTTGGGCTGAAGCTTTCTTT,CASSSSGAWAEAFF
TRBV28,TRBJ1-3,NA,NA,TGTGCCAGCACCCCTGGGGGGGTTTACACCATATATTTT,CASTPGGVYTIYF
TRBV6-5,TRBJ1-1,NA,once,TGTGCCAGCAGTTACGGAGGCGGGGGTTACACTGAAGCTTTCTTT,CASSYGGGGYTEAFF
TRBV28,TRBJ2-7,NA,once,TGTGCCAGCAGTCTCTACCGACAGCAGTACTTC,CASSLYRQQYF
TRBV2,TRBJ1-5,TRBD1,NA,TGTGCCAGCAGAAACGGGACAGCTAGCAATCAGCCCCAGCATTTT,CASRNGTASNQPQHF
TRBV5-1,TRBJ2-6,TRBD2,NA,TGCGCCAGCAGCGGACTAGCGGGGAGCTCTGGGGCCAACGTCCTGACTTTC,CASSGLAGSSGANVLTF
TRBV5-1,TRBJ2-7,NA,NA,TGCGCCAGCAGCTCCTACCCCTCTTCCTACGAGCAGTACTTC,CASSSYPSSYEQYF
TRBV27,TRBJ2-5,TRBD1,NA,TGTGCCAGCAGTTTATCCTGGGCGGGGACAGGGGGAGAGACCCAGTACTTC,CASSLSWAGTGGETQYF
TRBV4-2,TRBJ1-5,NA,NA,TGTGCCAGCAGCCAAGATCTCGAAGGTCAGCCCCAGCATTTT,CASSQDLEGQPQHF
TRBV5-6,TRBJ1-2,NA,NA,TGTGCCAGCAGCTTGGGGGACAATAAATATGGCTACACCTTC,CASSLGDNKYGYTF
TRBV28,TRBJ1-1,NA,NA,TGTGCCAGCAGGAGCTGGTGGAACACTGAAGCTTTCTTT,CASRSWWNTEAFF
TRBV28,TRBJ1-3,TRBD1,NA,TGTGCCAGCAGTCCACCAGGGGGCTCTGGAAACACCATATATTTT,CASSPPGGSGNTIYF
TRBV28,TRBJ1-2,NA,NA,TGTGCCAGCAGTTCCCCTTCCGGGGGCGCTAACTATGGCTACACCTTC,CASSSPSGGANYGYTF
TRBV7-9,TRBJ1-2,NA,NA,TGTGCCAGCAGCTTATCCGCGGCCTGGGGCTACACCTTC,CASSLSAAWGYTF
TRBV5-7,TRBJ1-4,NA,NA,TGTGCCAGCAAACCATCGGTAAATGAGGAACTGTTTTTT,CASKPSVNEELFF
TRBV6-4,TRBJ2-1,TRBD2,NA,TGTGCCAGCAGCGAGGGACTAGCGGGATACAATGAGCAGTTCTTC,CASSEGLAGYNEQFF
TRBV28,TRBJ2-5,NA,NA,TGTGCCAGCAGTTTTTTGTACCAAGAGACCCAGTACTTC,CASSFLYQETQYF
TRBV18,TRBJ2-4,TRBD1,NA,TGTGCCAGCTCACCTCCGGGACAGTCCGTTGAAAACATTCAGTACTTC,CASSPPGQSVENIQYF